This T cell receptor beta chain appears in the sequencing data of a study of CD8+ T cells in alopecia areata. Germline values: CDR1 SGHSA, CDR2 FRNQAP. CDR3 length equals 17 residues. Trimming took 1 base from V and 0 from J; bases not matched to a gene: 3. This clone has a count of ten or more. Its antigen is not identified. Genes and germline come from the mouse. The CDR3 extends 4 residues past the end of the read, so its final part is completed from the germline J gene. The sorting of pooled cutaneous lymph node cells relied on CD4, CD8alpha, NKG2D, NKG2ACE and other markers. Extracted RNA was reverse transcribed into cDNA, the sequencing template. TCRdb's copy holds only in-frame clones and misses some; the assay was immunoSEQ multiplex PCR. This sample has about 6,000 clones, each found more than once. Study-wide results and caveats: Shared TCR sequences were less clear between patients than in mice, possibly partly from HLA diversity.

The clonotype was recovered from a C3H/HeJ mouse with alopecia areata. As its MHC haplotype, the strain has H2-k. This chain connects TRBV16 to TRBJ2-4; 11 nucleotides align to TRBD2. The sample taken for sequencing was CD8+ T cells sorted from a lymph node. The CDR3: CASSLVDWGASQNTLYF. The part of the CDR3 DNA that was read is TGTGCAAGCAGCTTAGTGGACTGGGGGGCGAGTCAAAAC.